The 9 T cell receptor beta chains below all came from one sample that was sequenced in a study of human T cells and chemical hapten exposure. A single record per CDR3 protein comes from TCRdb applying MiXCR to the RACE reads. The repertoire includes around 110,000 distinct CDR3 sequences, approximately 10% of them detected once, and approximately 2.5% sits in the top ten. Time point of the sample: patch test 3, about 24 weeks after DPC sensitization. As for treatment: therapeutic diphenylcyclopropenone sensitization with weekly scalp DPC. The sequencing here drew on whole blood, taken in connection with sensitization to the hapten diphenylcyclopropenone (DPC). Every receptor here comes from a woman aged 45-65 years with alopecia areata. Some clones in this sample may be carry-over from other donors' samples.

The CDR3 spells CASSYSNERGGWTQYF. The DNA of the CDR3 is TGTGCCAGCAGTTACTCGAACGAGCGGGGGGGTTGGACGCAGTATTTT. This sequence joins TRBV6-5 and TRBJ2-3, with 10 positions matching TRBD2. The V gene end was trimmed by 0 bases and the J gene end by 9 bases; junction bases not matched to a gene: 9. The CDR3 length is 16 residues. The germline gives CDR1 MNHEY, CDR2 SVGAGI.

This clonotype was observed a handful of times. The chain combines TRBV12-3 or TRBV12-4 with TRBJ1-1, with D possibly TRBD1 on 6 matching bases. This CDR3 region has 14 residues. Trimming stripped 7 bases from V and 1 base from J, with 13 bases between. Written as DNA, the CDR3 is TGTGCCAGCACCCCAGGGGTGACGAACACTGAAGCTTTCTTT. This gives the protein CASTPGVTNTEAFF.

V is TRBV20-1 and J is TRBJ1-5; 7 nucleotides match TRBD1. Germline lookup yields CDR1 DFQATT and CDR2 SNEGSKA (reference sequence). The CDR3 totals 14 residues. The V segment lost 2 bases and the J segment 6 bases; nucleotides outside the gene matches: 7. The CDR3 DNA is TGCAGTGCTAGAAGTGGAGGGGGCGCTCAGCCCCAGCATTTT. Residues: CSARSGGGAQPQHF.

This clonotype was picked up many times. The chain has TRBV12-3 or TRBV12-4 and TRBJ1-5, with D possibly TRBD1 on 6 matching bases. This CDR3 is 14 amino acids long. V lost 5 bases, J lost 3 bases, and 11 bases lay in between. The CDR3: CASSHTGSNQPQHF. CDR3 in DNA: TGTGCCAGCAGTCATACAGGGTCCAATCAGCCCCAGCATTTT.

A few counts support this clonotype. The chain uses TRBV19 and TRBJ1-6, with D uncertain. Germline-derived CDR1 and CDR2 are LNHDA and SQIVND (reference sequence). V lost 5 bases and J lost 7, with 15 bases in between. The CDR3 covers 15 residues. The CDR3 region is CASSLRGLVNSPLHF. CDR3 coding DNA: TGTGCCAGTAGTCTCCGCGGGTTGGTAAATTCACCCCTCCACTTT.

This clonotype was seen many times. The chain is built from TRBV29-1 and TRBJ2-7; 7 nucleotides align to TRBD2. The V gene end was trimmed by 0 bases and the J gene end by 3 bases; junction bases not matched to a gene: 11. The length of the CDR3 is 16 residues. Germline CDR1 is SQVTM and CDR2 is ANQGSEA. CDR3 nucleotides: TGCAGCGTTGAAGAGGCGAAGGAGCGGGGAAGCTACGAGCAGTACTTC. Encoded protein: CSVEEAKERGSYEQYF.

The V and J genes are TRBV6-5 and TRBJ2-3, with TRBD2 as a possible D gene (6 bases). Trimming cost V 8 bases and J 5 bases, with 14 bases left between them. There are 13 residues in the CDR3. Per germline, CDR1 MNHEY and CDR2 SVGAGI. This CDR3 reads CASGRDPKDTQYF. The CDR3 nucleotides are TGTGCCAGCGGGCGGGATCCAAAAGATACGCAGTATTTT.

The chain uses TRBV10-3 and TRBJ2-2; perhaps TRBD1 as D (6 bases). The ends were cut back, 10 bases at V and 6 bases at J, with 12 bases in the middle. The germline V gene encodes CDR1 ENHRY and CDR2 SYGVKD. This CDR3 has 12 amino acids. The DNA for the CDR3 is TGTGCCACCCAGGGGTCGTCCGGGGAGCTGTTTTTT. Its translation: CATQGSSGELFF.

This clonotype was found a few times. The J gene is TRBJ2-1, the V gene TRBV4-3; TRBD1 agrees at 10 bases. The CDR3 runs to 15 residues. Germline V gene lookup returns CDR1 LGHNA and CDR2 YSLEER. The V and J ends lost 3 bases and 7 bases, in that order; junction bases with no gene match: 6. CDR3 sequence reads: CASSHRRDRGNEQFF. CDR3 DNA sequence: TGCGCCAGCAGCCATCGCCGGGACAGGGGTAATGAGCAGTTCTTC.